Sequencing of this T cell receptor beta chain was carried out in a study of blood T cell repertoires in COVID-19. As for the study in general: The United States, Italy and Spain provided the acute and convalescent COVID-19 samples. Nucleic acid was either cDNA or gDNA, and it came from T cells, B-cell-depleted T cells, or PBMCs.

Original processing notes: From reference gene primer amplification, estimates of nucleated cell counts were derived. Measured with immunoSEQ multiplex PCR; TCRdb has only the in-frame clones, and not every one. From that table come the V and J calls and clone size; the DNA was used to work out D and trimming. Of around 130,000 clones detected, around 82% appear once; the ten largest clones hold over 10%. Germline V gene lookup returns CDR1 KGHSH and CDR2 LQKENI. The length of the CDR3 is 16 residues. Germline trimming cut 3 bases from V and 1 base from J; bases unmatched to any gene: 7. This chain uses TRBV18 with TRBJ2-3, with 7 bases matching TRBD2. Sequencing was performed on peripheral blood. This clonotype was sampled from a human donor in a cohort sampled during active COVID-19. The DNA for the CDR3 is TGTGCCAGCTCACCTTTAGGCGGGGGAGGCACAGATACGCAGTATTTT. Amino acids: CASSPLGGGGTDTQYF.